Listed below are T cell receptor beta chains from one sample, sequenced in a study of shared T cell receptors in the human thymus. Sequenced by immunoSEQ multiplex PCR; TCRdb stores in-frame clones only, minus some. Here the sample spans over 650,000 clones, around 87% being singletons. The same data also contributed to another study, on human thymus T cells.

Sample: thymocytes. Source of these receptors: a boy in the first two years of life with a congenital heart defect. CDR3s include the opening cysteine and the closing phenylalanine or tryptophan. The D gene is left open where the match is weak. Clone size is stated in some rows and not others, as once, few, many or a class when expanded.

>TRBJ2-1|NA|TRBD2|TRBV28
TGTGCCAGCAGCCGGACTAGCGGGAGGGCTGGGAATGAGCAGTTCTTC
CASSRTSGRAGNEQFF
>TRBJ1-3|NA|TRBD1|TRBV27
TGTGCCAGCAGTCCAGGACAGGGAGTTAGAAACACCATATATTTT
CASSPGQGVRNTIYF
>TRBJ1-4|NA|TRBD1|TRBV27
TGTGCCAGCAGTACCTCGACAGGGGGCTTACCGACTAATGAAAAACTGTTTTTT
CASSTSTGGLPTNEKLFF
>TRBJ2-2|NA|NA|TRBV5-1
TGCGCCAGCAGCCTAGGCCAACGTTCTAGCTGCACCGGGGAGCTGTTTTTT
CASSLGQRSSCTGELFF
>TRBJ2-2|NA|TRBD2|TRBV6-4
TGTGCCAGCAGCGTTAGCGGGAGCCAAAACACCGGGGAGCTGTTTTTT
CASSVSGSQNTGELFF
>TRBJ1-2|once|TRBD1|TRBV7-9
TGTGCCAGCAGCTCTGTCCCGGGACAGGGTAATGGCTACACCTTC
CASSSVPGQGNGYTF
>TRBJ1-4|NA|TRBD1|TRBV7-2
TGTGCCAGCAGCTTGGGACAGACTAATGAAAAACTGTTTTTT
CASSLGQTNEKLFF
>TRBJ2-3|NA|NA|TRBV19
TGTGCCAGTAGTATTAAAGGCAGGGGTAAACTCTTCACAGATACGCAGTATTTT
CASSIKGRGKLFTDTQYF
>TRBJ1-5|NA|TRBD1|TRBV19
TGTGCCAGTAGTTCGGGACAGGATTTTTATCAGCCCCAGCATTTT
CASSSGQDFYQPQHF
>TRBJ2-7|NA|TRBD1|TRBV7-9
TGTGCCAGCAGCTTAGCCGAGGGACAGGGGGCCACTCCCTCCTACGAGCAGTACTTC
CASSLAEGQGATPSYEQYF
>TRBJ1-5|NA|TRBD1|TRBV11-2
TGTGCCAGCAGCTCGGGACAGGGGGCGGCGGAGGGCAATCAGCCCCAGCATTTT
CASSSGQGAAEGNQPQHF
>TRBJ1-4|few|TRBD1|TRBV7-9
TGTGCCAGCAGCGGTCAACAGGGGCCGATTGAAAAACTGTTTTTT
CASSGQQGPIEKLFF
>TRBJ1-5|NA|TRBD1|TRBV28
TGTGCCAGCAGTCCTCACAAATACAGGGGGAGGCAGCCCCAGCATTTT
CASSPHKYRGRQPQHF
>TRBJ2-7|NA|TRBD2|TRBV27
TGTGCCAGCTCGAGCGGGACCCTAACCTACGAGCAGTACTTC
CASSSGTLTYEQYF
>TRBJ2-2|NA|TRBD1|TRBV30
TGTGCCTGGACTAGACAGGGTGGGCTCGCCGGGGAGCTGTTTTTT
CAWTRQGGLAGELFF
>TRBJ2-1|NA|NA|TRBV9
TGTGCCAGCACCCCGGGAGTGGGCTACAATGAGCAGTTCTTC
CASTPGVGYNEQFF
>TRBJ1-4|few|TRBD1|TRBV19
TGTGCCAGTAGTAAAGGGGGCCGGAGTGAAAAACTGTTTTTT
CASSKGGRSEKLFF
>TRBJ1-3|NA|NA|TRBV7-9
TGTGCCAGCAGCCGTACCTTGGGGGGTGCTGGAAACACCATATATTTT
CASSRTLGGAGNTIYF
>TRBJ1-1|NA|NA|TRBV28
TGTGCCAGCAGTTACCCTCGGGTTTCGAACACTGAAGCTTTCTTT
CASSYPRVSNTEAFF
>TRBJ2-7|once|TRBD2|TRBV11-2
TGTGCCAGCAGCCCCTGGACAGGCGGGGGGGACTCCTACGAGCAGTACTTC
CASSPWTGGGDSYEQYF
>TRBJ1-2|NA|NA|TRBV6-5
TGTGCCAGCAGGTACGACTCGGAAGGCTACACCTTC
CASRYDSEGYTF
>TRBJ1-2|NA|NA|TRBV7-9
TGTGCCAGCAGCTCACCCCGCGGCGCGGCCAGTATCTATGGCTACACCTTC
CASSSPRGAASIYGYTF
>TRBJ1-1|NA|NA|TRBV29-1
TGCAGCGTTGACCAGATGAACACTGAAGCTTTCTTT
CSVDQMNTEAFF
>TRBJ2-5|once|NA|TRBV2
TGTGCCAGCAGTGAAGCCAGGACTCCCCAAGAGACCCAGTACTTC
CASSEARTPQETQYF
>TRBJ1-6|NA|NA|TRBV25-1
TGTGCCAGCGCTACCGGGACTTATAATTCACCCCTCCACTTT
CASATGTYNSPLHF
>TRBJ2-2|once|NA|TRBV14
TGTGCCAGCAGCCAAGAATACATCGCGAACACCGGGGAGCTGTTTTTT
CASSQEYIANTGELFF
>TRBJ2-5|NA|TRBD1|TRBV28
TGTGCCAGCAGTGAAGGGACAGCTACCCAAGAGACCCAGTACTTC
CASSEGTATQETQYF
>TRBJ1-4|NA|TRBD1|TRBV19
TGTGCCAGTAGTGCCGACAGGGGCCGGGAAAAACTGTTTTTT
CASSADRGREKLFF
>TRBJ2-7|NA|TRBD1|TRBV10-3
TGTGCCATCAGTGCTACAGGGGGCGCGTACGAGCAGTACTTC
CAISATGGAYEQYF
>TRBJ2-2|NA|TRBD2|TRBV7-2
TGTGCCAGCAGTCCCGGACTAGCGGGATTAAGGACCGGGGAGCTGTTTTTT
CASSPGLAGLRTGELFF
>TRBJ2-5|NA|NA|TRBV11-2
TGTGCCAGCAGCCAGAGTCCAAGAGGGGGGGAAGAGACCCAGTACTTC
CASSQSPRGGEETQYF
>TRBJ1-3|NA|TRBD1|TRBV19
TGTGCCAGTAGAGCGAGACAAGGGAAGGACAGGCCTGGAAACACCATATATTTT
CASRARQGKDRPGNTIYF
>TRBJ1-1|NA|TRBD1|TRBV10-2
TGCGCCAGCGGCACCGGGACAGGGAACACTGAAGCTTTCTTT
CASGTGTGNTEAFF
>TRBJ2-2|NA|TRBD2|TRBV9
TGTGCCAGCAGCGTAGCCGTAGCGGGAGGGCGAACCGGGGAGCTGTTTTTT
CASSVAVAGGRTGELFF
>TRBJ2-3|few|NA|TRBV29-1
TGCAGCGTTCCCGACTGGTCAGATACGCAGTATTTT
CSVPDWSDTQYF
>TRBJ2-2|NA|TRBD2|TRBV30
TGTGCCTGGACTTTCGGCTGGCGACTAGCGGGCCCGAACACCGGGGAGCTGTTTTTT
CAWTFGWRLAGPNTGELFF
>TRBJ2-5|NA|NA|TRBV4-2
TGTGCCAGCAGCCTGGGGACTCTGCCGCCTTCTAGCGAGGAGACCCAGTACTTC
CASSLGTLPPSSEETQYF
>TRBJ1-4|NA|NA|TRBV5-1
TGCGCCAGCAGCCAATCAGCCCCGGGGGATGAAAAACTGTTTTTT
CASSQSAPGDEKLFF
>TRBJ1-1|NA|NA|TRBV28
TGTGCCAGCCCCCCCTGGAGGGGGGGGGACACTGAAGCTTTCTTT
CASPPWRGGDTEAFF
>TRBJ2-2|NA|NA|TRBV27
TGTGCCAGCAAGGGGTCCCGGCGTTGGGGCGGGGAGCTGTTTTTT
CASKGSRRWGGELFF
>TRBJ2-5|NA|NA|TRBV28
TGTGCCAGCAGTTTTGCGATGGAGACCCAGTACTTC
CASSFAMETQYF
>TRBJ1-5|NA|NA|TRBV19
TGTGCCAGTAGTGGGGCACAGGACAATCAGCCCCAGCATTTT
CASSGAQDNQPQHF
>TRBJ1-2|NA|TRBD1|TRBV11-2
TGTGCCAGCAGCTTAGGGGACAGCCAGACCTTCTATGGCTACACCTTC
CASSLGDSQTFYGYTF
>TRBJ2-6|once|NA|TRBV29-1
TGCAGCGTTAGCAGCGGAGACACCCAACTCATCTCTGGGGCCAACGTCCTGACTTTC
CSVSSGDTQLISGANVLTF
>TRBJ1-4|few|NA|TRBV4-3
TGCGCCAGCAGCCAAGAGGAGGTAGGGTCCTCCAATGAAAAACTGTTTTTT
CASSQEEVGSSNEKLFF
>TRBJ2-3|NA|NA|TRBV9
TGTGCCAGCAGCCCAAGACTAGTTACAGATACGCAGTATTTT
CASSPRLVTDTQYF
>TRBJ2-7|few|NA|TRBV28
TGTGCCAGCAGTTTCGACCCAGGTCCAAGATTGTCCTACGAGCAGTACTTC
CASSFDPGPRLSYEQYF
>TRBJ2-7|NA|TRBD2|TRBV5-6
TGTGCCAGCAGCTGGGGGCGACACCAAACTAGCGGGTACTCCTACGAGCAGTACTTC
CASSWGRHQTSGYSYEQYF